These 10 T cell receptor beta chains were all obtained from the same sample, sequenced in a study of early T cells in non-severe SARS-CoV-2 infection. MiXCR, applied by TCRdb to the 5' RACE reads, yields one record per CDR3 protein. The sample has about 56,000 distinct CDR3 sequences, approximately 15% seen once. The sequencing here drew on whole blood, taken at baseline. Receptors were obtained from an adult who was a healthcare worker with PCR-confirmed SARS-CoV-2 infection or an uninfected control (not recorded which).

V and J are TRBV28 and TRBJ2-7; 11 nucleotides match TRBD2. Per the germline V gene, CDR1 is MDHEN and CDR2 is SYDVKM. Trimming cost V 5 bases and J 2 bases; bases outside gene matches: 11. The CDR3 is 17 residues long. CDR3 DNA sequence: TGTGCCAGCAGTCAATCCTCCCTGACTAGCGGGGCCTACGAGCAGTACTTC. It is translated as CASSQSSLTSGAYEQYF.

The gene calls are TRBV7-2 and TRBJ2-7; 9 positions agree with TRBD1. V lost 0 bases to trimming and J lost 2 bases; unmatched junction nucleotides: 5. CDR1 SGHTA and CDR2 FQGNSA come from the germline V gene. The CDR3 is 16 amino acids. CDR3 DNA sequence: TGTGCCAGCAGCTTAGCGGGACAGGGACCGACCTACGAGCAGTACTTC. It encodes CASSLAGQGPTYEQYF. Using reference TRBV7-2 and TRBJ2-7 for the parts outside the CDR3, the full variable domain is GAGVSQSPSNKVTEKGKDVELRCDPISGHTALYWYRQSLGQGLEFLIYFQGNSAPDKSGLPSDRFSAERTGGSVSTLTIQRTQQEDSAVYLCASSLAGQGPTYEQYFGPGTRLTVT.

This rearrangement joins TRBV5-1 to TRBJ2-3, with 9 bases that match TRBD1. The trim removed 4 bases at V and 0 bases at J, leaving 3 bases unmatched. The CDR3 is 15 residues long. CDR1 and CDR2 from the germline V gene are SGHRS and YFSETQ. The CDR3 is CASSLGQGSTDTQYF. The CDR3 DNA follows: TGCGCCAGCAGCCTAGGACAGGGGAGCACAGATACGCAGTATTTT.

In this sample, this clonotype turned up a few times. This chain links TRBV12-3 or TRBV12-4 with TRBJ1-1; D is ambiguous. Trimming removed 4 bases at V and 1 base at J, with 7 bases between. CDR3 length equals 13 residues. DNA of the CDR3: TGTGCCAGCAGTTGGGCAGCGAACACTGAAGCTTTCTTT. This encodes CASSWAANTEAFF.

This clonotype showed up just a few times. This chain links TRBV7-8 with TRBJ1-2, with D possibly being TRBD1 (6 bases). The V gene lost 1 base and the J gene lost 6 bases, with 12 bases spanning the gap. The CDR3 covers 14 residues. Germline V gene data show CDR1 as SGHVS and CDR2 as FQNEAQ. The CDR3 loop is CASSLDSGADGYTF. In DNA, the CDR3 is TGTGCCAGCAGCTTAGATTCAGGGGCTGATGGCTACACCTTC.

Ten or more counts support this clonotype. The J gene is TRBJ2-7, the V gene TRBV7-6, with 7 bases lining up with TRBD2. Germline V gene lookup returns CDR1 SGHVS and CDR2 FNYEAQ. V lost 6 bases, J lost 7 bases, and 6 bases stayed unmatched. CDR3 length: 12 amino acids. CDR3 region: CASSLNSGEQYF. The DNA for the CDR3 is TGTGCCAGCAGTCTAAATAGCGGGGAGCAGTACTTC.

This clonotype has only a few counts. V and J are TRBV6-4 and TRBJ1-2; 9 bases agree with TRBD1. This CDR3 region has 14 residues. Trimming removed 7 bases from V and 10 bases from J; junction bases left unmatched: 13. Germline V gives CDR1 MRHNA, CDR2 SNTAGT. The CDR3: CASTPTPGQGYYTF. As DNA, the CDR3 is TGTGCCAGCACCCCCACTCCGGGACAGGGATACTACACCTTC.

This clonotype was found a few times. The chain joins TRBV4-2 to TRBJ2-4, with a tentative D call TRBD2 (5 bases). CDR3 length equals 19 residues. The germline V gene encodes CDR1 LGHNA and CDR2 YNFKEQ. The V and J ends lost 1 base and 4 bases respectively, with 23 bases between them. In DNA form, the CDR3 reads TGTGCCAGCAGCCAAGTAGAGCCGGGGAGAACCAAGCTGAAAAACATTCAGTACTTC. Translating gives CASSQVEPGRTKLKNIQYF.

This clonotype was seen more than once but under ten times. This chain connects TRBV18 to TRBJ2-1, with D perhaps matching TRBD2 (6 bases). Germline-derived CDR1 and CDR2 are KGHSH and LQKENI. There are 16 residues in the CDR3. Trimming pared 1 base from V and 7 bases from J, leaving 17 bases between. The CDR3 spells CASSPQTGATRNEQFF. CDR3 DNA sequence: TGTGCCAGCTCACCACAGACGGGAGCAACACGTAATGAGCAGTTCTTC.

This clonotype was picked up many times. The chain recombines TRBV19 with TRBJ2-3; D unresolved. The germline CDR1 and CDR2 sequences are LNHDA and SQIVND (reference sequence). Trimming removed 9 bases at V and 3 bases at J, with 13 bases between. CDR3 length: 13 residues. The CDR3 nucleotides read TGTGCCAGCAAGGTCCCCGGTACAGATACGCAGTATTTT. This gives the protein CASKVPGTDTQYF.